This section outlines one T cell receptor beta chain sequence together with its context. Its antigen is currently not known. Base qualities are not at hand, and no much larger clone is one base apart. The data are from a study of beta chain features in type 1 diabetes (dated by TCRdb to 2016 to 2019). About the full investigation: Mean age, gender distribution, total cell number and subset yield did not differ between patients and healthy donors. The study compared TCRB repertoires of sorted circulating CD4+ T cell subsets between recently diagnosed type 1 diabetes patients and matched healthy donors. A total of approximately 99,000,000 sorted cells were examined across all samples, and RNA yield correlated strongly with the number of cells per subset. Regulatory and stem cell-like memory subsets were isolated from only 8 patients and about eight healthy donors, whereas naive and central memory subsets came from all 30 or so donors.

Each donor gave one peripheral blood draw, roughly 110 mL on average, collected into heparinised tubes. A BD FACSAria II and a panel including CD45RO, CCR7, CD25, CD127, CD95 and CD27 were used to sort naive, central memory, regulatory and stem cell-like memory CD4+ T cells. A purity above 95% was achieved for all sorted populations. PBMCs were separated immediately by Lymphoprep density gradient centrifugation and were stained directly, without being cultured. Samples were stained and sorted in pairs, with one healthy donor and one patient per experiment, so that batch effects were minimized. Including the terminal cysteine and phenylalanine, the CDR3 comprises 14 residues. The read is trimmed to its CDR3 DNA, 42 bases read in frame from base 1. The High Capacity cDNA Reverse Transcription Kit was used to reverse transcribe all of the isolated RNA, meaning that expressed TCRB transcripts were what got sequenced. Deep immunoSEQ sequencing was applied to naive, central memory and regulatory T cell samples, giving an average of approximately 4 million total reads per sample. Sorted cells were lysed in RLT buffer, and RNA was extracted using DNase-treated RNeasy Micro or Mini kits according to cell number. To prevent cross-contamination, every cell subset was processed on its own, while patient and healthy donor samples were processed together. The immunoSEQ multiplex PCR was used to amplify TCRB sequences from cDNA, generating 87-bp fragments that spanned the CDR3 region. The amplicons were sequenced using the Illumina HiSeq platform. The study's own analysis went as follows. Synthetic template baselines were used to correct PCR bias computationally, reads within Hamming distance 2 were collapsed together, and singletons that could not be merged were discarded. Reads were aligned against IMGT so that V, D and J genes, CDR3 length and insertions or deletions at six rearrangement sites could be assigned. Clonotype counts were normalized to sorted cell number within each subset before computing true diversity and Gini coefficients with the tcR R package. Repertoire sharing was quantified using the overlap coefficient calculated on TCRB nucleotide sequences. Out-of-frame TCRB sequences from naive cells were analyzed as a proxy for the pre-selection repertoire. TCRdb obtained this table from immuneACCESS and retained in-frame rearrangements with V and J assigned. These tables miss some clones; where compared with another copy, unresolved V genes account for less than half of the shortfall, and the remainder is unexplained. V and J calls and clone size follow that table, whereas D and trimming were derived from the DNA. The sample table shows about 450,000 clones, and more than 9.5% are seen once. In total, the top ten clones hold less than 0.06% of the sample.

What the research found in general, with its limitations: Only small numbers of individuals were included in the HLA sub-analyses, which left unresolved whether HLA type had any influence on TCRB rearrangement. Naive, central memory and regulatory TCRB repertoires appeared more similar among patients than among healthy donors. Sequencing cDNA rather than genomic DNA could over-represent highly expressing activated cells, although activation and CD3 levels did not differ between groups. PCR may preferentially amplify shorter templates, but because patient and control samples were amplified and corrected together, any resulting skew would affect both groups equally. Fewer insertions and more nucleotide deletions at VDJ recombination sites were observed in patients with type 1 diabetes, implying thymic rearrangement abnormalities. Type 1 diabetes patients showed a moderate but significant shortening of TCRB CDR3 length in all four CD4+ subsets.

This TCR was sampled from a woman aged 18-29 years in good health. Specimen: naive CD4+ T cells from blood. What this sample's cell subset or site label stands for: true naive CD4+ T cells. The V and J segments used are TRBV21-1 and TRBJ2-5; whether TRBD1, the table's D call, matches the DNA was not checked. TRBV21-1 is reported as a pseudogene. The CDR3 loop reads CASSKGTGVETQYF. The sequenced DNA: TGTGCCAGCAGCAAGGGGACAGGGGTGGAGACCCAGTACTTC.